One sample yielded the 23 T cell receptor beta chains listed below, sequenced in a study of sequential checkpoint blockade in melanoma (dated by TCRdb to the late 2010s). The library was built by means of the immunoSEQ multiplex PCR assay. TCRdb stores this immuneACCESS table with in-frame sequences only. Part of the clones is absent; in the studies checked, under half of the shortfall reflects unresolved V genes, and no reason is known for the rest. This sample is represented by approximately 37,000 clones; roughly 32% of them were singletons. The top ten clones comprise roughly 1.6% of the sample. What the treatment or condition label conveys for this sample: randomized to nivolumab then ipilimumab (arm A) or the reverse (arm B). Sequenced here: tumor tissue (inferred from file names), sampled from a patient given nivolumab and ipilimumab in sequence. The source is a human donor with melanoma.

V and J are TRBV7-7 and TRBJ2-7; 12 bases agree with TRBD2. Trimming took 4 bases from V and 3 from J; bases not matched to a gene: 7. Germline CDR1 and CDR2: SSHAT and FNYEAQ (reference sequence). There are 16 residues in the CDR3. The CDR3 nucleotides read TGTGCCAGCAGCTGGGGACTAGCGGGCGCCGGCTACGAGCAGTACTTC. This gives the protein CASSWGLAGAGYEQYF.

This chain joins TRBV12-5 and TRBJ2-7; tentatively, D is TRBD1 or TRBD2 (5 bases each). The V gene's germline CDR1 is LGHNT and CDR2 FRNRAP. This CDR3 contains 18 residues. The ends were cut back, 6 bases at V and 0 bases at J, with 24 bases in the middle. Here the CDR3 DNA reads TGTGCTAGTGGCTCGCCGCCCGGGACCAGTGATCCCTCCTACGAGCAGTACTTC. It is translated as CASGSPPGTSDPSYEQYF.

CDR3 in DNA: TGTGCCAGCAGCCCCTCCGGGACAGGGCTGAACACTGAAGCTTTCTTT. Translation gives CASSPSGTGLNTEAFF. The V gene is TRBV11-3, the J gene TRBJ1-1; 9 bases map to TRBD1. Unmatched junction bases numbered 7, after V lost 5 bases and J lost 0 bases. Germline CDR1 is SGHNT and CDR2 is YENEEA. The CDR3 has 16 amino acids.

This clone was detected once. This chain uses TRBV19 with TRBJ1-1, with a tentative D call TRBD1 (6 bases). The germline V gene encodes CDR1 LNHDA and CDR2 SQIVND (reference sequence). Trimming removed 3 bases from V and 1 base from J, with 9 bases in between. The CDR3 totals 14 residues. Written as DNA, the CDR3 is TGTGCCAGTAGTATCCTAGGGGGGAACACTGAAGCTTTCTTT. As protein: CASSILGGNTEAFF.

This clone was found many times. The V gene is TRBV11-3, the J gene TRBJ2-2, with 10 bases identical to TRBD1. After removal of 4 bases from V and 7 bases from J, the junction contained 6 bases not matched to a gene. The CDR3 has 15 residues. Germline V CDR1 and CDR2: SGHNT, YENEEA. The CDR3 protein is CASSSRDRGIGELFF. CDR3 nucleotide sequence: TGTGCCAGCAGCTCCCGGGACAGGGGTATCGGGGAGCTGTTTTTT.

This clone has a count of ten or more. This CDR3 is CASSPWGQGTPEAFF. CDR3 coding DNA: TGTGCCAGCAGCCCCTGGGGACAGGGGACCCCTGAAGCTTTCTTT. The chain has TRBV6-8 and TRBJ1-1, with 10 bases that match TRBD1. The CDR3 consists of 15 residues. The junction had 10 bases not matched to a gene; V was cut back by 6 bases and J by 6 bases. In germline, CDR1 is MNHGY, CDR2 SAAAGT.

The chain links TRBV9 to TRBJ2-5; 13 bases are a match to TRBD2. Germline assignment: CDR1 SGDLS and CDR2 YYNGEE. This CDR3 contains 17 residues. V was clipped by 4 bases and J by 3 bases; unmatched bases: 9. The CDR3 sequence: CASSPQGLAGKKETQYF. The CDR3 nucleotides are TGTGCCAGCAGCCCTCAGGGACTAGCGGGAAAAAAAGAGACCCAGTACTTC.

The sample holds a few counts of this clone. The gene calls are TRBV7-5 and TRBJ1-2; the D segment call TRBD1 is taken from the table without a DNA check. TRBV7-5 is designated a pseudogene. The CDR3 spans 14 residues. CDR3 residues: CASSLGQGAYGYTF. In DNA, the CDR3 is TGTGCCAGCAGCTTAGGTCAGGGGGCTTATGGCTACACCTTC.

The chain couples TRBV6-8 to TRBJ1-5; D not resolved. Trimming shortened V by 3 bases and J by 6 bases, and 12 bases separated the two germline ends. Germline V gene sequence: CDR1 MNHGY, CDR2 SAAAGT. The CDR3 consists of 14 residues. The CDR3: CASSYRGGSQPQHF. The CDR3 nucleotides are TGTGCCAGCAGTTATCGCGGCGGTAGTCAGCCCCAGCATTTT.

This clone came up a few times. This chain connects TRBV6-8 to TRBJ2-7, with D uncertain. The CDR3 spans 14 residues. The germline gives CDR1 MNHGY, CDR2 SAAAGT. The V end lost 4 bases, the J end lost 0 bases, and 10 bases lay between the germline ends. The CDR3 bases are TGTGCCAGCAGTTTGTCCCCTGCCTCCTACGAGCAGTACTTC. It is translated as CASSLSPASYEQYF.

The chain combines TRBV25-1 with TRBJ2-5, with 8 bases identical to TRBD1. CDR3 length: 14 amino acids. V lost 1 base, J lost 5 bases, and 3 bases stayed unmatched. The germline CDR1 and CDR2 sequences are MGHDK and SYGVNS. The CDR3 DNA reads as TGTGCCAGCAGTGAATGGAGGGACAGGGAGACCCAGTACTTC. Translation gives CASSEWRDRETQYF.

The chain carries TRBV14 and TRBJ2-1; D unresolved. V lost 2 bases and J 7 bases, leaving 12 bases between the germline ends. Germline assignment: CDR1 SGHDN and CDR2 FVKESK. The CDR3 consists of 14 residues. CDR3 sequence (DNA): TGTGCCAGCAGCCAATTCGCCGTCGGGAATGAGCAGTTCTTC. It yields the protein CASSQFAVGNEQFF.

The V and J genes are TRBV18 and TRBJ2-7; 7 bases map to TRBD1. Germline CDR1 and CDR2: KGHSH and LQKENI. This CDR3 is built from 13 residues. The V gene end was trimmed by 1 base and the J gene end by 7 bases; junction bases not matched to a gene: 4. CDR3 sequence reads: CASSPLGQDEQYF. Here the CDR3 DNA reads TGTGCCAGCTCACCACTAGGACAGGATGAGCAGTACTTC.

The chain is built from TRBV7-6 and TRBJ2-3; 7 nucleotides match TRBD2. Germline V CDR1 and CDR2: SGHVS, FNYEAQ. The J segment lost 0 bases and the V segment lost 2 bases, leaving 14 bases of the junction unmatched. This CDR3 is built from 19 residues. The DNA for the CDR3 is TGTGCCAGCAGCTTAACCACCCCCGCAGCGGGGTCCAGCACAGATACGCAGTATTTT. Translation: CASSLTTPAAGSSTDTQYF. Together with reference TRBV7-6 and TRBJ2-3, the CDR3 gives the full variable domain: GAGVSQSPRYKVTKRGQDVALRCDPISGHVSLYWYRQALGQGPEFLTYFNYEAQQDKSGLPNDRFSAERPEGSISTLTIQRTEQRDSAMYRCASSLTTPAAGSSTDTQYFGPGTRLTVL.

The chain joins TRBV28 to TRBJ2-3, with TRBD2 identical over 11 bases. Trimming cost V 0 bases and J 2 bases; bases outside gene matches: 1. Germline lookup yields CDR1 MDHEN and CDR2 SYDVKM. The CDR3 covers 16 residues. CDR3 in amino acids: CASSLWTSGDTDTQYF. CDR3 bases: TGTGCCAGCAGTTTATGGACTAGCGGGGACACAGATACGCAGTATTTT.

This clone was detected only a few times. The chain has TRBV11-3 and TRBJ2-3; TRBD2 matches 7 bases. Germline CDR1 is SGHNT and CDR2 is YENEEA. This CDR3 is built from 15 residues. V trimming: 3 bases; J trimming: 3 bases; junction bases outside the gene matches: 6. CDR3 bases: TGTGCCAGCAGCTTCGGACTAGTATCAACAGATACGCAGTATTTT. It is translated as CASSFGLVSTDTQYF.

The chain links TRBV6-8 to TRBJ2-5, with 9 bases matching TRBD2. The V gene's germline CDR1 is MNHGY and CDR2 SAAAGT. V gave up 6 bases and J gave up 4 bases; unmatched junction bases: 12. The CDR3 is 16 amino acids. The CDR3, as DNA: TGTGCCAGCAGAGTGAGCGGGGGGACCCTTAGAGAGACCCAGTACTTC. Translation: CASRVSGGTLRETQYF.

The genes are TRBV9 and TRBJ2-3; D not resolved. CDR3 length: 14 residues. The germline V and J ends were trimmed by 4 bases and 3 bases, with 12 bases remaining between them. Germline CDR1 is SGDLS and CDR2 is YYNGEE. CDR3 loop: CASSSRPGTDTQYF. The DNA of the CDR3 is TGTGCCAGCAGCTCCCGCCCCGGGACAGATACGCAGTATTTT.

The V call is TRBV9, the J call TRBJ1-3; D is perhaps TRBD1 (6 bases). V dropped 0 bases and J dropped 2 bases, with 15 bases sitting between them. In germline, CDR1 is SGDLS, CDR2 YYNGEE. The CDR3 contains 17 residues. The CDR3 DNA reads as TGTGCCAGCAGCGTAGTCGGGCAGGGGCAGGCTGGAAACACCATATATTTT. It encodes CASSVVGQGQAGNTIYF.

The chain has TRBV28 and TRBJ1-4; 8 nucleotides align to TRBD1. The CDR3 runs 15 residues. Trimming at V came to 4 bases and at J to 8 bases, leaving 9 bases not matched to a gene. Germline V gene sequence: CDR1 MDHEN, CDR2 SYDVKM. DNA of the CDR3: TGTGCCAGCAGTTCTCCCGGACAGGGAAGCGAAAAACTGTTTTTT. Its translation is CASSSPGQGSEKLFF. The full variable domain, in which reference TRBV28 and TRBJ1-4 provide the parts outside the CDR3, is DVKVTQSSRYLVKRTGEKVFLECVQDMDHENMFWYRQDPGLGLRLIYFSYDVKMKEKGDIPEGYSVSREKKERFSLILESASTNQTSMYLCASSSPGQGSEKLFFGSGTQLSVL.

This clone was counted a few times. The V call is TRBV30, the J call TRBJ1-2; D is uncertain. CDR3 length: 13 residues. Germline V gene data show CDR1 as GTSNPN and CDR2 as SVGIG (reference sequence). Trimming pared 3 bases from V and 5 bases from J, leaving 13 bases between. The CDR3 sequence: CAWSPGYGYGYTF. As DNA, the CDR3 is TGTGCCTGGAGCCCCGGTTACGGGTATGGCTACACCTTC.

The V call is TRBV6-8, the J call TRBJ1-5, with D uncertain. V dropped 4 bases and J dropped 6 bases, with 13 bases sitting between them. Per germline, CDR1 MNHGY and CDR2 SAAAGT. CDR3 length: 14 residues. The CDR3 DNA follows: TGTGCCAGCAGTTCCCATCGTTCAATTCAGCCCCAGCATTTT. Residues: CASSSHRSIQPQHF.

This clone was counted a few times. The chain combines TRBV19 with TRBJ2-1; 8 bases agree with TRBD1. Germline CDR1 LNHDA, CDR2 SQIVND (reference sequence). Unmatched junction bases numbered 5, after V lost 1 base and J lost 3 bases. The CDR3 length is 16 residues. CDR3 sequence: CASSIVGQGGYNEQFF. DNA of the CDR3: TGTGCCAGTAGTATAGTTGGACAGGGCGGCTACAATGAGCAGTTCTTC.